This T cell receptor (beta chain) is drawn from a study of blood T cell repertoires in COVID-19. Overall study: Specimens from acute and convalescent COVID-19 originated in the United States, Italy and Spain. T cells, B-cell-depleted T cells, or PBMCs supplied cDNA or gDNA.

CDR3 length: 14 amino acids. Germline V gene sequence: CDR1 MNHNS, CDR2 SASEGT. Deletions cut 3 bases from V and 1 base from J, with 9 bases between. The authors' processing: Amplifying reference gene primers gave estimates of nucleated cell counts. Clones were sequenced by immunoSEQ multiplex PCR, and TCRdb holds only the in-frame ones, with some missing. D and trimming were read from the DNA, whereas the V and J calls and clone size are those reported in that table. This table has nearly 110,000 clones, about four fifths appearing once. Source material: peripheral blood. This sequence joins TRBV6-1 and TRBJ1-2; TRBD1 is a possible D gene (6 bases). The sequence was collected from a human donor in a cohort sampled during active COVID-19. CDR3 nucleotides: TGTGCCAGCAGTGATGGGGGCAATAACTATGGCTACACCTTC. Translated: CASSDGGNNYGYTF.